The rows below give T cell receptor beta chains drawn from one sample of a study of blood T cells in healthy people across ages. TCRdb reprocessed the 5' RACE reads with MiXCR, giving one entry per CDR3 protein. The sample lists some 1.6 million distinct CDR3 sequences, roughly a third occurring once. The source material was blood. These receptors originate from a woman aged 25 to 45 in good health. CDR3s include the opening cysteine and the closing phenylalanine or tryptophan. D genes are given only for firm matches. Some rows have no size entry. The others give once, few or many, or a class for an expanded clone.

abundance | j_gene | len | d_gene | v_gene | CDR3aa | CDR3nt
few | TRBJ2-1 | 15 | - | TRBV20-1 | CSASSGRGGYNEQFF | TGCAGTGCTAGTTCGGGCAGGGGGGGATACAATGAGCAGTTCTTC
- | TRBJ2-7 | 16 | - | TRBV27 | CASIGLAGSSYNEQYF | TGTGCCAGCATCGGACTGGCGGGTAGCTCCTACAATGAGCAGTACTTC
- | TRBJ2-7 | 14 | - | TRBV4-1 | CASRTRDLDYEQYF | TGCGCCAGCAGGACTCGGGACCTGGACTACGAGCAGTACTTC
few | TRBJ1-2 | 12 | - | TRBV29-1 | CSVWGLDYGYTF | TGCAGCGTCTGGGGACTAGATTATGGCTACACCTTC
- | TRBJ2-1 | 18 | - | TRBV7-9 | CASRPTPGLRSIENEQFF | TGTGCCAGCCGGCCCACTCCGGGACTCCGATCTATTGAAAATGAGCAGTTCTTC
few | TRBJ2-7 | 15 | - | TRBV20-1 | CSATLTHRAGYEQYF | TGCAGTGCAACCTTGACCCACAGGGCCGGGTACGAGCAGTACTTC
few | TRBJ2-4 | 14 | - | TRBV3-1 | CASQVAPGQTIQYF | TGTGCCAGCCAAGTCGCTCCGGGACAAACCATTCAGTACTTC
- | TRBJ1-5 | 16 | TRBD1 | TRBV20-1 | CSARDRERYGNQPQHF | TGCAGTGCCCGGGACAGGGAGAGGTATGGCAATCAGCCCCAGCATTTT
many | TRBJ2-5 | 12 | TRBD1 | TRBV29-1 | CSGQGFEETQYF | TGCAGCGGACAGGGTTTTGAAGAGACCCAGTACTTC
- | TRBJ1-1 | 14 | TRBD1 | TRBV4-1 | CASSAGGTDTEAFF | TGCGCCAGCAGCGCAGGGGGCACGGACACTGAAGCTTTCTTT
- | TRBJ2-5 | 13 | - | TRBV10-2 | CASSEWAQETQYF | TGCGCCAGCAGTGAGTGGGCGCAAGAGACCCAGTACTTC
- | TRBJ1-2 | 19 | - | TRBV4-2 | CASSHTSVGDKHVSYGYTF | TGTGCCAGCAGCCACACATCAGTGGGGGACAAACATGTATCCTATGGCTACACCTTC
many | TRBJ2-7 | 12 | - | TRBV12-3/TRBV12-4 | CASSLTSPEQYF | TGTGCCAGCAGTCTAACTTCTCCCGAGCAGTACTTC
- | TRBJ2-7 | 15 | TRBD1 | TRBV6-1 | CASKTGDLYWDEQYF | TGTGCCAGCAAGACAGGGGACCTATACTGGGACGAGCAGTACTTC
- | TRBJ1-2 | 13 | - | TRBV20-1 | CSAGTTPTYGYTF | TGCAGTGCCGGGACAACCCCAACTTATGGCTACACCTTC
many | TRBJ2-1 | 17 | - | TRBV4-1 | CASIQSLAMSSYNEQFF | TGCGCCAGCATCCAATCGCTAGCGATGAGCTCCTACAATGAGCAGTTCTTC
many | TRBJ1-1 | 14 | - | TRBV3-1 | CASSPLGGNTEAFF | TGTGCCAGCTCGCCCCTCGGGGGGAACACTGAAGCTTTCTTT
- | TRBJ1-2 | 13 | - | TRBV5-6 | CASSLGNPNGYTF | TGTGCCAGCAGCTTAGGGAATCCTAATGGCTACACCTTC
- | TRBJ2-7 | 14 | TRBD1 | TRBV20-1 | CSARDPGQVYEQYF | TGCAGTGCTAGAGATCCGGGACAGGTTTACGAGCAGTACTTC
few | TRBJ1-1 | 14 | - | TRBV5-1 | CASSLRTDNTEAFF | TGCGCCAGCAGCTTGAGGACAGATAACACTGAAGCTTTCTTT
many | TRBJ2-7 | 15 | TRBD2 | TRBV7-2 | CASSLDGGGTYEQYF | TGCGCCAGCAGCTTGGATGGGGGGGGGACCTACGAGCAGTACTTC
few | TRBJ2-3 | 16 | TRBD2 | TRBV4-1 | CASSLRGSGVTDTQYF | TGCGCCAGCAGCCTCCGGGGTAGCGGGGTCACAGATACGCAGTATTTT
- | TRBJ2-7 | 15 | - | TRBV4-3 | CASSQDRDDAYEQYF | TGCGCCAGCAGCCAAGATCGGGATGATGCCTACGAGCAGTACTTC
few | TRBJ2-7 | 17 | TRBD2 | TRBV4-1 | CASSQAPPTSATHEQYF | TGCGCCAGCAGCCAAGCCCCCCCCACTAGCGCAACCCACGAGCAGTACTTC
- | TRBJ2-6 | 17 | TRBD1 | TRBV18 | CAGSPSSTGAGANVLTF | TGTGCCGGCTCACCTTCATCTACAGGGGCGGGGGCCAACGTCCTGACTTTC
- | TRBJ2-2 | 18 | TRBD1 | TRBV20-1 | CSAIGTVAPRSRTGELFF | TGCAGTGCTATCGGGACAGTTGCCCCCCGATCGAGGACCGGGGAGCTGTTTTTT
few | TRBJ2-7 | 13 | - | TRBV6-2/TRBV6-3 | CASSYLKGNEQYF | TGTGCCAGCAGTTACTTAAAGGGGAACGAGCAGTACTTC
many | TRBJ2-1 | 15 | - | TRBV7-2 | CASSSGQGVYNEQFF | TGTGCCAGCAGCTCCGGCCAAGGGGTCTACAATGAGCAGTTCTTC
- | TRBJ2-7 | 16 | - | TRBV21-1 | CASSKDRLAGGYEQYF | TGTGCCAGCAGCAAAGATAGGCTAGCGGGAGGGTACGAGCAGTACTTC
- | TRBJ2-7 | 13 | - | TRBV30 | CAWSRAGRDEQYF | TGTGCCTGGAGTCGGGCAGGGCGAGACGAGCAGTACTTC
- | TRBJ2-3 | 14 | - | TRBV4-1 | CASSQAPPADTQYF | TGCGCCAGCAGCCAAGCTCCACCCGCAGATACGCAGTATTTT
- | TRBJ1-1 | 13 | - | TRBV6-1 | CASSPTWDTEAFF | TGTGCCAGCAGTCCTACCTGGGACACTGAAGCTTTCTTT
- | TRBJ2-3 | 14 | - | TRBV15 | CATSREQRTDTQYF | TGTGCCACCAGCAGAGAACAGCGCACAGATACGCAGTATTTT
few | TRBJ2-7 | 15 | TRBD2 | TRBV29-1 | CSVDWFSGGRYEQYF | TGCAGCGTTGATTGGTTTAGCGGGGGGCGCTACGAGCAGTACTTC
- | TRBJ2-7 | 14 | TRBD2 | TRBV27 | CASSHWGGTYEQYF | TGTGCCAGCAGCCATTGGGGGGGAACCTACGAGCAGTACTTC
few | TRBJ1-1 | 16 | - | TRBV7-6 | CASSLEAGPTNTEAFF | TGTGCCAGCAGCTTGGAGGCCGGGCCCACGAACACTGAAGCTTTCTTT
- | TRBJ1-5 | 14 | TRBD1 | TRBV27 | CAGSSRGLNQPQHF | TGTGCCGGCAGCAGCAGGGGGCTAAATCAGCCCCAGCATTTT
- | TRBJ2-1 | 17 | TRBD2 | TRBV18 | CASSPRAGGPTYNEQFF | TGTGCCAGCTCACCCCGGGCGGGGGGGCCCACCTACAATGAGCAGTTCTTC
few | TRBJ2-7 | 14 | TRBD1 | TRBV20-1 | CSASGQGNFYEQYF | TGCAGTGCTAGCGGACAGGGCAACTTCTACGAGCAGTACTTC
many | TRBJ2-1 | 14 | - | TRBV29-1 | CSVEEGAAYNEQFF | TGCAGCGTTGAGGAGGGGGCAGCGTACAATGAGCAGTTCTTC
few | TRBJ1-2 | 13 | - | TRBV2 | CASSEDSYYGYTF | TGTGCCAGCAGTGAGGACAGTTACTATGGCTACACCTTC
- | TRBJ2-1 | 12 | - | TRBV20-1 | CSASGNPNEQFF | TGCAGTGCTTCCGGGAACCCCAATGAGCAGTTCTTC
- | TRBJ2-3 | 14 | TRBD2 | TRBV6-5 | CASSLANWGGTQYF | TGTGCCAGCAGTTTAGCAAATTGGGGGGGTACGCAGTATTTT
many | TRBJ2-7 | 13 | - | TRBV12-3/TRBV12-4 | CASSLEGLSEQYF | TGTGCCAGCAGTTTGGAGGGCTTGAGCGAGCAGTACTTC
- | TRBJ1-1 | 12 | TRBD1 | TRBV20-1 | CSATGQHTEAFF | TGCAGTGCGACGGGACAGCACACTGAAGCTTTCTTT
few | TRBJ1-1 | 17 | - | TRBV4-1 | CASSQDPRGLLNTEAFF | TGCGCCAGCAGCCAAGATCCCAGGGGCCTACTGAACACTGAAGCTTTCTTT
- | TRBJ2-5 | 15 | TRBD1 | TRBV12-3/TRBV12-4 | CASRFGQGIEETQYF | TGTGCCAGCAGATTCGGACAGGGGATAGAAGAGACCCAGTACTTC
many | TRBJ2-1 | 15 | TRBD1 | TRBV3-1 | CASSPRDSPYNEQFF | TGTGCCAGCAGCCCCCGGGACAGCCCTTACAATGAGCAGTTCTTC
few | TRBJ1-1 | 17 | TRBD1 | TRBV6-5 | CASSYSGSSGGNTEAFF | TGTGCCAGCAGTTACTCCGGCAGTTCAGGGGGGAACACTGAAGCTTTCTTT
- | TRBJ2-1 | 17 | TRBD2 | TRBV13 | CASNQQHGLADYNEQFF | TGTGCCAGCAACCAACAACACGGACTAGCGGACTACAATGAGCAGTTCTTC